Listed here are 6 T cell receptor beta chains from one sample, sequenced in a study of T cells expressing NK-cell markers (dated by TCRdb to 2020 to 2021). The method behind the library was 5' RACE. Sequencing took place on an Illumina HiSeq 2000. TCRdb reanalyzed the reads, keeping one entry per CDR3 protein sequence and omitting DNA. The record for this sample contains about 460,000 distinct CDR3 sequences. Of the sample, 1.4% is held by the ten largest clones. The source material was blood T cells: a sorted CD56 or NKG2C T cell subset, CD4+ or CD8+ T cells, or bulk PBMC T cells (not recorded which). All receptors come from a woman in her forties or fifties in good health. Donor details come from another sample of the same person, matched by shared clones.

The chain combines TRBV7-8 with TRBJ1-4; without DNA, the TCRdb call of TRBD1 cannot be checked. Germline V gene lookup returns CDR1 SGHVS and CDR2 FQNEAQ. The CDR3 is 15 residues long. CDR3 protein: CASSSARDLNEKLFF.

CDR3 amino acids: CSASPGLNGETQYF. The chain has TRBV20-1 and TRBJ2-5; TCRdb proposes TRBD2, but this gene call is untestable without DNA. CDR1 and CDR2 (germline): DFQATT, SNEGSKA (reference sequence). This CDR3 spans 14 amino acids.

The CDR3 sequence: CASSPGVQETQYF. The genes are TRBV12-3 or TRBV12-4 and TRBJ2-5; the TCRdb call, TRBD1, lacks DNA for checking. The CDR3 contains 13 residues.

The rearrangement links TRBV6-5 to TRBJ2-7. Germline V lookup: CDR1 MNHEY, CDR2 SVGAGI. This CDR3 region has 13 residues. CDR3 sequence: CASSYPPPYEQYF.

The V and J genes are TRBV5-1 and TRBJ2-1; absent DNA, TCRdb's TRBD1 call cannot be checked. The germline V gene has CDR1 SGHRS and CDR2 YFSETQ. The CDR3 covers 14 residues. The CDR3 sequence: CASSPGQGRAEQFF.

V is TRBV10-3 and J is TRBJ2-4; TCRdb returns TRBD1, unconfirmable since there is no DNA. CDR3 length equals 14 residues. Germline CDR1 and CDR2: ENHRY and SYGVKD. CDR3: CAIRSDRGKDIQYF.